This entry lists 26 T cell receptor beta chains sequenced from one sample in a study. TCRdb reprocessed the 5' RACE reads with MiXCR, giving one entry per CDR3 protein. The table includes some 60,000 distinct CDR3 sequences, roughly 30% detected once. Sequencing input: tumor-infiltrating naive CD4+ T cells sorted from the breast tumor. Subset here: naive CD4+ T cells, CD4+CD45RA+CD25-. The receptors derive from a female donor with breast cancer.

This clonotype was counted a few times. The CDR3 DNA reads as TGTGCCAGTAGCGCAAACACCGGGGAGCTGTTTTTT. It encodes CASSANTGELFF. The J gene is TRBJ2-2, the V gene TRBV19; D gene ambiguous. The CDR3 has 12 amino acids. V shed 6 bases and J shed 2 bases, with 4 bases lying between them. The germline V gene has CDR1 LNHDA and CDR2 SQIVND (reference sequence).

This clonotype was seen a few times. The genes are TRBV7-9 and TRBJ2-7; D possibly corresponds to TRBD1 (7 bases). CDR3 size: 17 residues. V was trimmed by 5 bases and J by 2 bases, leaving 22 bases between them. Germline V gene data show CDR1 as SEHNR and CDR2 as FQNEAQ (reference sequence). The DNA for the CDR3 is TGTGCCAGCAGCCCAGGGGGGCAGGGATATCAACCCTACGAGCAGTACTTC. This translates into CASSPGGQGYQPYEQYF. Supplemented by reference TRBV7-9 and TRBJ2-7, the full variable domain reads DTGVSQNPRHKITKRGQNVTFRCDPISEHNRLYWYRQTLGQGPEFLTYFQNEAQLEKSRLLSDRFSAERPKGSFSTLEIQRTEQGDSAMYLCASSPGGQGYQPYEQYFGPGTRLTVT.

At least ten counts were recorded for this clonotype. The chain carries TRBV20-1 and TRBJ2-3, with D possibly TRBD1 on 5 matching bases. The CDR3 runs 15 residues. Germline V CDR1 and CDR2: DFQATT, SNEGSKA (reference sequence). V lost 7 bases to trimming and J lost 5 bases, with 22 bases between them. In nucleotides, the CDR3 is TGCAGTGGCGACAAGGGTCGGACCGGACAAGATACGCAGTATTTT. It specifies CSGDKGRTGQDTQYF.

This clonotype came up a few times. The gene calls are TRBV28 and TRBJ2-1; 7 nucleotides agree with TRBD1. In germline, CDR1 is MDHEN, CDR2 SYDVKM. The CDR3 contains 14 residues. V lost 7 bases, J lost 7 bases, and 10 bases stayed unmatched. The CDR3 DNA is TGTGCCAGCACCGCAGGGGACAGACTAAATGAGCAGTTCTTC. Translation gives CASTAGDRLNEQFF.

On this clonotype itself: The junction does not match germline at one end; this may be a read error. The genes are TRBV15 and TRBJ2-1, with TRBD1 matching over 7 bases. This CDR3 comprises 15 residues. Germline V gene sequence: CDR1 LNHNV, CDR2 YYDKDF (reference sequence). CDR3 bases: TGTGCCACCAGCAGGACAGGGAATTCCTACAATGTGCAGTTCTTC. Its translation is CATSRTGNSYNVQFF.

This clonotype was observed a handful of times. CDR3 sequence: CASSSAEIYSGNTIYF. The CDR3 DNA sequence: TGTGCCAGCAGTTCCGCGGAAATTTATTCTGGAAACACCATATATTTT. The chain couples TRBV28 to TRBJ1-3; D is unresolved. V lost 4 bases to trimming and J lost 1 base, with 14 bases between them. The CDR3 length is 16 residues. Germline loops: CDR1 MDHEN, CDR2 SYDVKM.

This clonotype came up a few times. The V and J genes are TRBV30 and TRBJ1-1; D remains unclear. The V end lost 0 bases, the J end lost 0 bases, and 14 bases lay between the germline ends. Germline CDR1 reads GTSNPN; CDR2 reads SVGIG (reference sequence). The CDR3 loop spans 16 amino acids. CDR3 sequence: CAWSVRLGSLNTEAFF. The CDR3 bases are TGTGCCTGGAGTGTTAGGTTGGGCAGTTTGAACACTGAAGCTTTCTTT.

The rearrangement links TRBV18 to TRBJ2-5; D not resolved. Germline assignment: CDR1 KGHSH and CDR2 LQKENI. The CDR3 length is 15 residues. V was trimmed by 0 bases and J by 1 base, leaving 9 bases between them. The DNA of the CDR3 is TGTGCCAGCTCACCACCGGCGGCTAGCCAAGAGACCCAGTACTTC. Protein sequence: CASSPPAASQETQYF.

This clonotype was seen at least ten times. The chain has TRBV5-1 and TRBJ2-1, with TRBD2 matching 8 bases. J gave up 8 bases and V 4 bases, and 8 bases lay outside the gene matches. Germline assignment: CDR1 SGHRS and CDR2 YFSETQ. The CDR3 is 14 residues long. The CDR3, as DNA: TGCGCCAGCAGCCCCCGACTAGCGACCGATGAGCAGTTCTTC. Its protein is CASSPRLATDEQFF.

This clonotype was found a few times. The rearrangement uses TRBV5-4 and TRBJ1-2, with a tentative D call TRBD1 (5 bases). V gave up 3 bases and J gave up 2 bases, with 14 bases separating them. This CDR3 has 15 amino acids. Per germline, CDR1 SGHNT and CDR2 YYREEE (reference sequence). The CDR3 here is CASSSPQAGNYGYTF. As DNA, the CDR3 is TGTGCCAGCAGCTCGCCCCAGGCAGGGAACTATGGCTACACCTTC.

This clonotype was counted between two and nine times. The genes are TRBV4-1 and TRBJ2-5; maybe TRBD2 (5 bases). The V and J ends lost 2 bases and 5 bases respectively, with 18 bases between them. The germline CDR1 and CDR2 sequences are MGHRA and YSYEKL. The CDR3 runs to 16 residues. The CDR3: CASSQNPGLPGETQYF. CDR3 coding DNA: TGCGCCAGCAGCCAAAATCCCGGACTCCCTGGGGAGACCCAGTACTTC.

A few counts support this clonotype. J is TRBJ2-1 and V is TRBV6-1; 8 bases match TRBD1. Germline CDR1 is MNHNS and CDR2 is SASEGT. Trimming took 3 bases from V and 7 from J; bases not matched to a gene: 2. The CDR3 sequence is 13 residues long. The CDR3 nucleotides are TGTGCCAGCAGTGAGGACAGGGCAAATGAGCAGTTCTTC. Its protein product is CASSEDRANEQFF.

V and J are TRBV4-3 and TRBJ2-2; 16 bases agree with TRBD2. Germline CDR1 and CDR2: LGHNA and YSLEER. V shed 0 bases and J 7 bases; nucleotides not matched to a gene: 8. The length of the CDR3 is 19 residues. The CDR3 sequence: CASSQEPGLAGGPSGELFF. DNA for the CDR3: TGCGCCAGCAGCCAAGAACCGGGACTAGCGGGAGGGCCGAGCGGGGAGCTGTTTTTT.

This sequence joins TRBV12-3 or TRBV12-4 and TRBJ2-5, with D perhaps matching TRBD2 (5 bases). Trimming removed 11 bases from V and 5 bases from J, with 12 bases in between. CDR3 length equals 11 residues. CDR3 DNA sequence: TGTGCCGGCAAAAGAGGGGAGACCCAGTACTTC. Protein product: CAGKRGETQYF.

The J gene is TRBJ2-7, the V gene TRBV7-2; 7 nucleotides line up with TRBD2. Germline CDR1 reads SGHTA; CDR2 reads FQGNSA. V gave up 4 bases and J gave up 2 bases; unmatched junction bases: 11. CDR3 size: 16 residues. The CDR3 region has the DNA TGTGCCAGCAGCTCCCGGCGGGCGGGAGACACCTACGAGCAGTACTTC. Its translation: CASSSRRAGDTYEQYF.

Concerning this clonotype itself: A read error may account for a junction end that differs from germline. V is TRBV12-3 or TRBV12-4 and J is TRBJ2-3, with 9 bases matching TRBD2. CDR3 length: 16 residues. The CDR3 spells CASSLTGGRASDTQDF. CDR3 nucleotides: TGTGCCAGCAGTTTAACCGGCGGGAGGGCATCAGATACGCAGGATTTT.

This clonotype was recorded a few times. The chain recombines TRBV6-6 with TRBJ2-2; D not resolved. Trimming took off 5 bases at V and 3 bases at J, with 7 bases between the two ends. Germline values: CDR1 MNHNY, CDR2 SVGAGI (reference sequence). The CDR3 has 13 amino acids. The CDR3 bases are TGTGCCAGCAGTCCGTACGACACCGGGGAGCTGTTTTTT. This gives the protein CASSPYDTGELFF.

The chain has TRBV7-2 and TRBJ1-3; D remains ambiguous. CDR1 SGHTA and CDR2 FQGNSA come from the germline V gene. There are 15 residues in the CDR3. V shed 4 bases and J shed 0 bases, with 10 bases lying between them. CDR3: CASSSGPASGNTIYF. The CDR3, as DNA: TGTGCCAGCAGCTCCGGACCCGCCTCTGGAAACACCATATATTTT. The full variable domain, rest sourced from reference TRBV7-2 and TRBJ1-3, is GAGVSQSPSNKVTEKGKDVELRCDPISGHTALYWYRQSLGQGLEFLIYFQGNSAPDKSGLPSDRFSAERTGGSVSTLTIQRTQQEDSAVYLCASSSGPASGNTIYFGEGSWLTVV.

The genes are TRBV4-1 and TRBJ2-1; TRBD2 aligns across 11 bases. V shed 3 bases and J 5 bases; nucleotides not matched to a gene: 6. CDR1 MGHRA and CDR2 YSYEKL come from the germline V gene. The CDR3 runs to 16 residues. The CDR3 DNA reads as TGCGCCAGCAGCCATAAATTAGCGGGAGGGGACAATGAGCAGTTCTTC. This codes for CASSHKLAGGDNEQFF.

This clonotype was counted at least ten times. The rearrangement joins TRBV5-1 to TRBJ2-2, with D perhaps TRBD1 (6 bases). Germline V gene lookup returns CDR1 SGHRS and CDR2 YFSETQ. The CDR3 totals 15 residues. V was pared by 0 bases and J by 3 bases, with 9 bases between. CDR3 DNA sequence: TGCGCCAGCAGCTTGGACAGGGTCGACACCGGGGAGCTGTTTTTT. This translates into CASSLDRVDTGELFF.

This clonotype was seen a handful of times. The chain employs TRBV5-5 and TRBJ2-2; D is unclear. Trimming pared 0 bases from V and 4 bases from J, leaving 7 bases between. Looked up from germline, CDR1 is SGHKS and CDR2 is YYEKEE (reference sequence). The CDR3 sequence is 14 residues long. This CDR3 reads CASSLAGPTGELFF. The CDR3 nucleotides read TGTGCCAGCAGCTTGGCAGGCCCCACCGGGGAGCTGTTTTTT.

The chain uses TRBV24-1 and TRBJ1-5; no reliable D call. The CDR3 runs to 14 residues. V was clipped by 0 bases and J by 7 bases, with 9 bases between them. Looked up from germline, CDR1 is KGHDR and CDR2 is SFDVKD. The CDR3 spells CATSDLPEGQPQHF. The CDR3 nucleotides read TGTGCCACCAGTGATTTGCCCGAGGGACAGCCCCAGCATTTT.

This clonotype has more than one count but fewer than ten. J is TRBJ2-2 and V is TRBV7-2; D not certain. Germline V CDR1 and CDR2: SGHTA, FQGNSA. The CDR3 is 14 amino acids. The germline V and J ends were trimmed by 2 bases and 2 bases, with 6 bases remaining between them. The CDR3 bases are TGTGCCAGCAGCTTATCGGTAAACACCGGGGAGCTGTTTTTT. This sequence encodes CASSLSVNTGELFF. The variable domain in full, completed from reference TRBV7-2 and TRBJ2-2, reads GAGVSQSPSNKVTEKGKDVELRCDPISGHTALYWYRQSLGQGLEFLIYFQGNSAPDKSGLPSDRFSAERTGGSVSTLTIQRTQQEDSAVYLCASSLSVNTGELFFGEGSRLTVL.

This clonotype was found many times. The CDR3 is CASSWGDRGEKLFF. The CDR3 DNA reads as TGTGCCAGCAGCTGGGGGGACCGGGGTGAAAAACTGTTTTTT. J is TRBJ1-4 and V is TRBV7-9; TRBD1 is a possible D gene (5 bases). The CDR3 loop spans 14 amino acids. The V gene's germline CDR1 is SEHNR and CDR2 FQNEAQ (reference sequence). Trimming shortened V by 4 bases and J by 7 bases, and 13 bases separated the two germline ends.

This chain links TRBV7-8 with TRBJ2-5, with D perhaps TRBD2 (7 bases). With 6 bases removed from V and 2 bases from J, the gap between germline ends came to 19 bases. The length of the CDR3 is 16 residues. CDR1 is SGHVS and CDR2 is FQNEAQ in the germline V gene. In nucleotides, the CDR3 is TGTGCCAGCAGGCGTGGGTGGGGAGGGGGACAAGAGACCCAGTACTTC. Residues: CASRRGWGGGQETQYF.

The rearrangement joins TRBV15 to TRBJ2-7, with TRBD1 as a possible D gene (6 bases). V was pared by 1 base and J by 7 bases, with 17 bases between. Germline V gene lookup returns CDR1 LNHNV and CDR2 YYDKDF (reference sequence). The CDR3 is made up of 15 amino acids. The CDR3 region is CATSRAVGARGEQYF. In DNA, the CDR3 is TGTGCCACCAGCAGAGCGGTGGGGGCGAGGGGAGAGCAGTACTTC.